Listed here are 25 T cell receptor beta chains from one sample, sequenced in a study of T cells in Graves' hyperthyroidism and ophthalmopathy. Amplification of TCR beta CDR3 regions was performed using RNA transcripts as template. RT-PCR in the first round (using the HTBI primer set) targeted the TCR CDR3. Each CDR3 protein is one row after TCRdb ran MiXCR on the multiplex PCR reads. The data show more than 500,000 distinct CDR3 sequences, with 35% to 55% seen just once and under 20% held by the top ten. Specimen: peripheral blood or thyroid tissue (not recorded which). The receptors originated from an adult woman with Graves' disease, either hyperthyroidism or ophthalmopathy (not recorded which).

Ten or more counts support this clonotype. For the CDR3, the DNA is TGTGCCAGCAGCACGAGGGAGAGGGAGACCCAGTACTTC. This encodes CASSTRERETQYF. The chain recombines TRBV7-9 with TRBJ2-5; tentative D call: TRBD2 (5 bases). This CDR3 contains 13 residues. V dropped 5 bases and J dropped 5 bases, with 12 bases sitting between them. Looked up from germline, CDR1 is SEHNR and CDR2 is FQNEAQ (reference sequence).

A few counts support this clonotype. The gene calls are TRBV7-2 and TRBJ2-7; 10 bases align to TRBD2. Germline-derived CDR1 and CDR2 are SGHTA and FQGNSA. Germline trimming cut 6 bases from V and 1 base from J; bases unmatched to any gene: 3. The CDR3 totals 14 residues. The CDR3 DNA follows: TGTGCCAGCAGGCGGACTAGCGGATCCTACGAGCAGTACTTC. The encoded protein is CASRRTSGSYEQYF.

J is TRBJ1-1 and V is TRBV9, with TRBD1 matching 11 bases. The CDR3 totals 13 residues. V gave up 10 bases and J gave up 7 bases; unmatched junction bases: 9. Germline CDR1 reads SGDLS; CDR2 reads YYNGEE. The chain's CDR3 is CARDGQGAGEAFF. For the CDR3, the DNA is TGTGCCCGCGACGGACAGGGGGCTGGTGAAGCTTTCTTT. Variable domain in full (rest from reference TRBV9 and TRBJ1-1): DSGVTQTPKHLITATGQRVTLRCSPRSGDLSVYWYQQSLDQGLQFLIQYYNGEERAKGNILERFSAQQFPDLHSELNLSSLELGDSALYFCARDGQGAGEAFFGQGTRLTVV.

The rearrangement joins TRBV7-3 to TRBJ2-5; 8 nucleotides align to TRBD2. With V trimmed by 1 base and J by 4 bases, 2 bases remained unmatched. The germline V gene has CDR1 SGHTA and CDR2 FQGTGA. CDR3 length: 14 residues. CDR3 protein: CASSLILAGETQYF. As DNA, the CDR3 is TGTGCCAGCAGCTTAATCCTAGCGGGAGAGACCCAGTACTTC.

This clonotype showed up just a few times. The chain links TRBV12-3 or TRBV12-4 to TRBJ1-3; D is unclear. Trimming stripped 4 bases from V and 2 bases from J, with 6 bases between. The CDR3 runs 13 residues. CDR3 sequence (DNA): TGTGCCAGCAGTTGGGTTCCTGGAAACACCATATATTTT. This encodes CASSWVPGNTIYF.

The chain has TRBV29-1 and TRBJ1-5; 7 bases fit TRBD1. The length of the CDR3 is 12 residues. Germline values: CDR1 SQVTM, CDR2 ANQGSEA. V shed 4 bases and J 13 bases; nucleotides not matched to a gene: 10. CDR3: CSVGRGLREQHF. In nucleotides, the CDR3 is TGCAGCGTTGGTAGGGGGCTGCGGGAGCAGCATTTT.

On this clonotype itself: The junction does not match germline at one end; this may be a read error. The CDR3 loop is CASSGSMVRPEELFF. In DNA, the CDR3 is TGTGCCAGCAGTGGGAGTATGGTGCGACCTGAAGAACTGTTTTTT. The chain links TRBV2 to TRBJ1-4; the D is unclear. This CDR3 has 15 residues. Per the germline V gene, CDR1 is SNHLY and CDR2 is FYNNEI.

Concerning this clonotype: The DNA is omitted, as the CDR3 cannot be located on it reliably, and the CDR3 follows TCRdb's listing. The rearrangement joins TRBV29-1 to TRBJ2-5; the table calls TRBD2, which could not be checked here. The CDR3 is 21 residues long, counting both termini. Germline CDR1 is SQVTM and CDR2 is ANQGSEA. CDR3 protein: CSVGEGGEDEKLFFGSGTQYF.

This clonotype occurred many times. The chain employs TRBV7-2 and TRBJ1-3, with D unclear. Between the trimmed V and J ends, which lost 1 base and 6 bases, there was a span of 7 bases. The CDR3 consists of 13 residues. From germline, CDR1 is SGHTA and CDR2 FQGNSA. The CDR3 loop reads CASSLVSQNTIYF. As DNA, the CDR3 is TGTGCCAGCAGCTTAGTCAGTCAAAACACCATATATTTT.

This clonotype was seen a handful of times. The V and J genes are TRBV10-3 and TRBJ2-7; 7 bases fit TRBD1. The CDR3 has 14 residues. Germline V gene data show CDR1 as ENHRY and CDR2 as SYGVKD. The V gene end was trimmed by 4 bases and the J gene end by 4 bases; junction bases not matched to a gene: 7. The CDR3 nucleotides are TGTGCCATCAGTGGGGACAGCGGAAAATACGAGCAGTACTTC. Translated, it gives CAISGDSGKYEQYF.

The chain couples TRBV28 to TRBJ2-2, with D perhaps being TRBD1 or TRBD2 (5 bases each). The CDR3 runs 13 residues. CDR1 MDHEN and CDR2 SYDVKM come from the germline V gene. The V end lost 7 bases, the J end lost 4 bases, and 10 bases lay between the germline ends. The CDR3 here is CASILGATGELFF. The CDR3, as DNA: TGTGCCAGCATTCTCGGGGCCACCGGGGAGCTGTTTTTT.

V is TRBV7-6 and J is TRBJ1-1; 7 bases are shared with TRBD1. The CDR3 totals 16 residues. CDR1 is SGHVS, CDR2 FNYEAQ, per germline. J lost 0 bases, V lost 1 base, and 5 bases had no gene match. CDR3 nucleotide sequence: TGTGCCAGCAGCTTAGAGGGGGCGTTAATGAACACTGAAGCTTTCTTT. Amino acids: CASSLEGALMNTEAFF.

The chain couples TRBV10-3 to TRBJ2-5, with D possibly being TRBD2 (6 bases). Trimming took 2 bases from V and 1 from J, leaving 11 bases between them. Germline CDR1 is ENHRY and CDR2 is SYGVKD. The CDR3 covers 15 residues. CDR3 amino acids: CAISEEGTFQETQYF. The CDR3 bases are TGTGCCATCAGTGAGGAGGGGACTTTCCAAGAGACCCAGTACTTC.

This clonotype was counted between two and nine times. This rearrangement joins TRBV2 to TRBJ1-2; possibly TRBD1 for D (5 bases). The CDR3 has 18 amino acids. Germline CDR1 SNHLY, CDR2 FYNNEI. Trimming took off 2 bases at V and 8 bases at J, with 27 bases between the two ends. The CDR3 spells CASSELSGQGLGKLGYTF. The CDR3 coding sequence is TGTGCCAGCAGTGAATTGTCGGGGCAGGGCTTAGGAAAGTTGGGCTACACCTTC.

This clonotype was counted at least ten times. The chain recombines TRBV15 with TRBJ1-2, with 7 bases identical to TRBD1. J gave up 7 bases and V 3 bases, and 5 bases lay outside the gene matches. The germline gives CDR1 LNHNV, CDR2 YYDKDF (reference sequence). CDR3 length: 13 amino acids. The CDR3: CATSSEGAGGYTF. DNA of the CDR3: TGTGCCACCAGCAGCGAGGGGGCTGGTGGCTACACCTTC.

There are many counts of this clonotype. For the CDR3, the DNA is TGTGCCAGCCATGGACAACTATTTTATGAAAAACTGTTTTTT. This translates into CASHGQLFYEKLFF. J is TRBJ1-4 and V is TRBV6-1, with D perhaps TRBD1 (5 bases). The germline gives CDR1 MNHNS, CDR2 SASEGT. There are 14 residues in the CDR3. The V end was cut by 8 bases, the J end by 6 bases, with 16 bases between.

In regard to this clonotype: This may come from a read error, since a much larger clone is one base off. A read error is likely, as this CDR3 ends without the conserved phenylalanine or tryptophan. For the CDR3, the DNA is TGTGCCAGCAGTGATGCTAATCAGCCCCAGCATTCT. Translation gives CASSDANQPQHS. This chain links TRBV6-6 with TRBJ1-5, with D hard to call. The CDR3 consists of 12 residues. From germline, CDR1 is MNHNY and CDR2 SVGAGI (reference sequence). V was clipped by 5 bases and J by 4 bases, with 6 bases between them.

The chain recombines TRBV2 with TRBJ2-2, with TRBD1 identical over 7 bases. V was pared by 3 bases and J by 7 bases, with 2 bases of the junction left unmatched. Germline CDR1 reads SNHLY; CDR2 reads FYNNEI. This CDR3 is 13 amino acids long. This CDR3 reads CASSEAGGGELFF. As DNA, the CDR3 is TGTGCCAGCAGTGAGGCAGGGGGCGGGGAGCTGTTTTTT.

This sequence joins TRBV5-1 and TRBJ1-2, with a possible D match to TRBD1 (5 bases). The V end was cut by 7 bases, the J end by 4 bases, with 17 bases between. The CDR3 runs to 14 residues. Germline V gene lookup returns CDR1 SGHRS and CDR2 YFSETQ. The DNA of the CDR3 is TGCGCCAGCGGACCGAGTGGGACGGGCTATGGCTACACCTTC. Translated: CASGPSGTGYGYTF.

V gene TRBV13 combines with J gene TRBJ1-1; D might be TRBD1 (5 bases). V was pared by 4 bases and J by 9 bases, with 12 bases between. The CDR3 covers 12 residues. CDR1 and CDR2 (germline): PRHDT, FYEKMQ (reference sequence). The CDR3 DNA follows: TGTGCCAGCAGCTCGGTCAGGGCGCAAGCTTTCTTT. It encodes CASSSVRAQAFF.

The chain is built from TRBV28 and TRBJ1-5; 7 bases align to TRBD1. This CDR3 comprises 18 residues. Germline loops: CDR1 MDHEN, CDR2 SYDVKM. V shed 6 bases and J 9 bases; nucleotides not matched to a gene: 23. CDR3 DNA sequence: TGTGCCAGCAGCCAAGATCATTTGGGACAGCCGTCACTTGGGCCCCAGCATTTT. Residues: CASSQDHLGQPSLGPQHF.

This clonotype has a handful of counts. J is TRBJ1-6 and V is TRBV7-2; no definite D call. V gave up 2 bases and J gave up 11 bases, with 7 bases separating them. CDR3 length: 12 amino acids. From germline, CDR1 is SGHTA and CDR2 FQGNSA. The CDR3, as DNA: TGTGCCAGCAGCTTAATGTTGCCACCCCTCCACTTT. Translating it yields CASSLMLPPLHF.

The gene calls are TRBV7-2 and TRBJ2-5; 11 bases match TRBD1. Trimming took 5 bases from V and 4 from J; bases not matched to a gene: 6. CDR3 size: 15 residues. CDR1 SGHTA and CDR2 FQGNSA come from the germline V gene. This chain's CDR3 is CASSPPGTGGETQYF. The CDR3 DNA reads as TGTGCCAGCAGCCCTCCGGGGACAGGGGGAGAGACCCAGTACTTC.

This clonotype has a single count. The J gene is TRBJ1-6, the V gene TRBV7-9; 9 nucleotides match TRBD1. Germline CDR1 SEHNR, CDR2 FQNEAQ (reference sequence). The CDR3 contains 14 residues. The J segment lost 9 bases and the V segment lost 5 bases, leaving 5 bases of the junction unmatched. CDR3 sequence reads: CASSAGQGSSPLHF. DNA of the CDR3: TGTGCCAGCAGCGCGGGACAGGGTTCTTCACCCCTCCACTTT.

This clonotype was seen a handful of times. The chain employs TRBV28 and TRBJ2-5; 7 bases fit TRBD1. V dropped 5 bases and J dropped 6; count of bases not matched to a gene: 12. There are 15 residues in the CDR3. Germline lookup yields CDR1 MDHEN and CDR2 SYDVKM. CDR3 amino acids: CASSSRAPGGKTQYF. CDR3 bases: TGTGCCAGCAGTAGCCGGGCCCCAGGGGGAAAGACCCAGTACTTC.